This TCR beta chain was recorded in a study of post-analysis software for immune sequencing data. In the study overall: The study covered relapsing-remitting, secondary progressive and progressive-relapsing courses of multiple sclerosis. Overall study results and limits: Controls' normalized Chao1 diversity significantly exceeded that of multiple sclerosis patients. F-measure co-clustering was strong for batch-matched samples.

Details on this clonotype: What it recognizes is unknown. One end of the junction does not line up with germline, which may come from a read error.

Included in the TCR beta cDNA libraries were unique molecular identifiers. Each sample of roughly 0.9 to 11 million input T cells yielded approximately 500,000 cDNA molecules, so each molecule approximated one T cell. A single record per CDR3 protein comes from TCRdb applying MiXCR to the PCR reads. Here the sample spans approximately 440,000 distinct CDR3 sequences, roughly 45% being singletons. The source material was blood. The TCR sequence derives from a girl aged 10 to 17 with multiple sclerosis.

The CDR3 DNA reads as TGTGCCAGCGGCGCTCAGCCCAGGGGCCCTGGGGCCAGCGTCCTGACTTTC. Translation gives CASGAQPRGPGASVLTF. The rearrangement joins TRBV9 to TRBJ2-6, with TRBD1 as a possible D gene (6 bases). The CDR3 covers 17 residues. Germline CDR1 SGDLS, CDR2 YYNGEE.